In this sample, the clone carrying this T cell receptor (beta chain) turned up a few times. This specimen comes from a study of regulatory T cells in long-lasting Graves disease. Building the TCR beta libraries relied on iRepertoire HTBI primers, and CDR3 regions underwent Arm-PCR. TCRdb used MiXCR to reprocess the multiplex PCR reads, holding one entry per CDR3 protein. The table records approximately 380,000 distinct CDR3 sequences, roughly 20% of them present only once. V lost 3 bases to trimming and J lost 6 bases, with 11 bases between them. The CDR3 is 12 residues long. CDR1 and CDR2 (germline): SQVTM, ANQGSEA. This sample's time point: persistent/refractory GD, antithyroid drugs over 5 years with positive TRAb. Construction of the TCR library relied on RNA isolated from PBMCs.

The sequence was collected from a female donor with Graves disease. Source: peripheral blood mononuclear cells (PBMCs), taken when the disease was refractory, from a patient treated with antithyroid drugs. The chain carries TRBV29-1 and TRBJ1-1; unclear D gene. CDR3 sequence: CSVEGNWAEAFF. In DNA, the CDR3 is TGCAGCGTTGAGGGCAACTGGGCTGAAGCTTTCTTT.